These T cell receptor beta chains were read from a single sample in a study of OX40 agonist ivuxolimab in advanced cancers. Sequencing was performed with immunoSEQ multiplex PCR; in TCRdb, only in-frame clones are kept and a portion is missing. The repertoire has about 40,000 clones, around 84% of them found once; the top ten carry 15% to 20%. Source: CD4+ or CD8+ T cells sorted from blood, taken in a trial of the OX40 agonist ivuxolimab. The origin of the receptors is an adult with an advanced solid tumor such as melanoma, head and neck, liver or kidney cancer. The CDR3 runs from the conserved cysteine through the conserved F or W. Each record gives: D gene, J gene, CDR3 length, V gene, clone size, CDR3 DNA, CDR3 protein. A D gene is named only where the DNA matches it firmly. A row's size may be missing; if present it is once, few, many or a size class.

.,TRBJ2-7,14,TRBV6-5,few,TGTGCCAGCAGCCGGGTATCAGGGACCTACGAGCAGTACTTC,CASSRVSGTYEQYF
.,TRBJ1-1,15,TRBV5-1,many,TGCGCCAGCAGCCCGAAAGGAGGGGAAGGGACTGAAGCTTTCTTT,CASSPKGGEGTEAFF
.,TRBJ2-7,14,TRBV4-3,.,TGCGCCAGCAGCCATGTGGGGCTGAGCTACGAGCAGTACTTC,CASSHVGLSYEQYF
TRBD1,TRBJ2-7,15,TRBV7-9,.,TGTGCCAGCAGCTTAGAGGGTCAGGGGGCGGACGAGCAGTACTTC,CASSLEGQGADEQYF
.,TRBJ2-1,15,TRBV9,.,TGTGCCAGCTCTCGGGGGGGCAGGGGGCCCAATGAGCAGTTCTTC,CASSRGGRGPNEQFF
.,TRBJ1-1,12,TRBV29-1,.,TGCAGCGTTTCTGTAGTGAACACTGAAGCTTTCTTT,CSVSVVNTEAFF
TRBD1,TRBJ1-5,15,TRBV7-9,.,TGTGCCAGCAGCCTAGGGACAGGGGGCGGACAGCCCCAGCATTTT,CASSLGTGGGQPQHF
.,TRBJ2-1,13,TRBV7-2,.,TGTGCCAGCAGCTTAGGCCCGGACTCGGCGCAGTTCTTC,CASSLGPDSAQFF
TRBD2,TRBJ2-1,17,TRBV4-3,.,TGCGCCAGCAGCCAACAGCCTCCGGGACTAGCGATCTATGAGCAGTTCTTC,CASSQQPPGLAIYEQFF
.,TRBJ1-3,15,TRBV9,few,TGTGCCAGCAGCGTAGACAGAGACTCTGGAAACACCATATATTTT,CASSVDRDSGNTIYF